This TCR beta chain was identified in a study of shared clonotypes between healthy human individuals. On this clone: Antigen specificity is unknown.

Study-wide results and limits: In contrast to clonotypes shared by all four donors, non-shared clonotypes had lower generation probabilities. Estimated richness values were generally larger in naive subsets than in memory subsets. Few donors restricted represented genetic and exposure-history diversity.

Trimming stripped 0 bases from V and 4 bases from J, with 21 bases between. Germline assignment: CDR1 MNHNS and CDR2 SASEGT. The CDR3 sequence is 18 residues long. The repertoire was sequenced with immunoSEQ multiplex PCR; TCRdb's copy has only in-frame clones and lacks some. The table records about 2 million clones, about 95% of them present only once. This sequence joins TRBV6-1 and TRBJ1-2; a possible D gene is TRBD1 (6 bases). Specimen: naive CD4+ T cells sorted from blood. Subset given: CD45RA+ positively selected. The receptor comes from a man aged 18 to 35 in good health. The CDR3 DNA follows: TGTGCCAGCAGTGAAGCTCAATTTGGATTAACAGGGACCTATGGCTACACCTTC. Amino acids: CASSEAQFGLTGTYGYTF.